The text below deals with one T cell receptor beta chain. No cognate antigen has been identified for it. One base away there is no much larger clone; base qualities are not given. The data derive from a study of a mutant IDH1 vaccine in newly diagnosed glioma (dated by TCRdb to the early 2020s). For the wider study: Patients were given eight vaccinations, in weeks 1, 3, 5, 7, 11, 15, 19 and 23, which matched visits V03 through V10. Vaccination started 4-6 weeks after radiotherapy alone, or was given together with temozolomide cycles in the groups whose treatment included chemotherapy. Of the 25 to 40 patients who were treated, about 62% were male and about 40% were female, and the mean age was about 37 years. Before enrollment, patients had received standard therapy of radiotherapy alone, temozolomide alone, or radiochemotherapy with temozolomide; most received the combination. Peripheral blood samples were drawn at six visits, namely V03 (baseline), V05, V07, V10, V12 and V13. For exploratory analyses, longitudinal TCRB deep sequencing was carried out in 25 treated patients wherever samples were available.

What the time point label conveys for this sample: week 11, during vaccination. A 20-mer mutant IDH1 peptide at 300 micrograms in Montanide made up each vaccine dose, which was injected subcutaneously together with topical imiquimod. The donors had newly diagnosed IDH1-mutant astrocytomas of WHO grade 3 or 4 that showed loss of nuclear ATRX. The samples were drawn from NOA16, a multicentre, single-arm, open-label phase I trial in Germany that tested a mutant IDH1 peptide vaccine in humans for the first time. Genomic DNA for TCRB sequencing was extracted from EDTA blood using the DNeasy Blood and Tissue Kit. The paper's findings and limits, for the study overall: Selection of PBMC samples for TCRB deep sequencing was based on availability. The authors noted that analyses of patient blood samples could not be reproduced because of sample limitations. Pseudoprogression seemed to be unrelated to changes in the top peripheral T cell clonotypes found by TCRB sequencing. Immune responses induced by the vaccine were seen in approximately 93% of patients across multiple MHC alleles.

Library construction relied on the immunoSEQ multiplex PCR assay. Following the manufacturer's protocol, the hsTCRB Kit was used to amplify rearranged TCR beta chain sequences. TCRB libraries were sequenced on an Illumina MiSeq. On the study's bioinformatics: The proprietary platform of the kit vendor was used for demultiplexing, trimming and gene mapping. TCRdb took this table from immuneACCESS and kept in-frame rearrangements with V and J called. Such tables lack part of the clones; where checked against another copy, unresolved V genes explain under half of the gap, and the rest is unexplained. V and J calls and clone size are copied from that table; D and trimming were computed from the DNA. The sample contains about 130,000 clones, around 80% of them found a single time. The ten largest clones capture less than 7% of the sample. For CDR1 and CDR2, the germline V gene lists SGHTA and FQGNSA. The CDR3 runs 16 residues from the cysteine to the phenylalanine. Only the CDR3 region is kept as DNA, spanning 48 bases read in frame from base 1. The junction shows trimming of 5 bases on V and 3 bases on J, plus 16 bases between the germline ends.

This chain is built from TRBV7-2 and TRBJ2-2, with the D gene call left open. The material was PBMCs, obtained from a glioma patient whose treatment included an IDH1 peptide vaccine. This TCR came from a man aged 40-55 years with glioma. The DNA reads TGTGCCAGCAGCCCTGGGCCTTACCCCCACACCGGGGAGCTGTTTTTT. Translated, this is CASSPGPYPHTGELFF.